These 5 T cell receptor beta chains were all obtained from the same sample, sequenced in a study of T cells expressing NK-cell markers. TCRdb reprocessed the 5' RACE reads, with one entry per CDR3 protein and no DNA. The listing records under 35,000 distinct CDR3 sequences. The source material was blood T cells: a sorted CD56 or NKG2C T cell subset, CD4+ or CD8+ T cells, or bulk PBMC T cells (not recorded which). These receptors originate from a woman between 18 and 70 years old in good health.

CDR3 loop: CASSYGNTIYF. The V call is TRBV12-3 or TRBV12-4, the J call TRBJ1-3. This CDR3 spans 11 amino acids.

This chain uses TRBV5-6 with TRBJ2-7. CDR1 and CDR2 (germline): SGHDT, YYEEEE. CDR3 size: 13 residues. CDR3 sequence reads: CASSHRSLYEQYF.

The chain recombines TRBV2 with TRBJ1-2; the TRBD1 assignment by TCRdb is unverifiable without DNA. The CDR3 is 14 residues long. In germline, CDR1 is SNHLY, CDR2 FYNNEI. CDR3 loop: CATRRTGWNYGYTF.

The rearrangement links TRBV12-3 or TRBV12-4 to TRBJ1-5; with no DNA, the TCRdb D assignment of TRBD1 cannot be verified. The CDR3 loop spans 12 amino acids. This CDR3 reads CASSLRTFPQHF.

The chain couples TRBV5-1 to TRBJ2-1. This CDR3 has 15 residues. Germline CDR1 SGHRS, CDR2 YFSETQ. This chain's CDR3 is CASRLGLPSYNEQFF.